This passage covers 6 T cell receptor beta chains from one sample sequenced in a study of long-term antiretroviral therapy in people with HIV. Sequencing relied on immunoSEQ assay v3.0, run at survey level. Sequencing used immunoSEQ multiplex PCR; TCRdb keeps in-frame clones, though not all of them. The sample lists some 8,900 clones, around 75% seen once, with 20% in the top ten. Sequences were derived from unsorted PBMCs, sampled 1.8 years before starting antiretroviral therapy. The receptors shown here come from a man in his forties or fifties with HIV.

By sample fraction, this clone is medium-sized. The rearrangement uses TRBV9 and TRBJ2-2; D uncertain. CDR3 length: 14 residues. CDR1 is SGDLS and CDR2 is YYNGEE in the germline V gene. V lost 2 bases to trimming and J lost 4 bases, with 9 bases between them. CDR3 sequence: CASSVDPPTGELFF. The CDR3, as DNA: TGTGCCAGCAGCGTGGACCCACCCACCGGGGAGCTGTTTTTT.

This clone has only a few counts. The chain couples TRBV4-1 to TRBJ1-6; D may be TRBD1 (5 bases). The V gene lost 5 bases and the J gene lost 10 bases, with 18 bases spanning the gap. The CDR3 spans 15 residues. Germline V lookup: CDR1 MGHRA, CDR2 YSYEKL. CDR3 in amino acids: CASSLGGAGQSPLHF. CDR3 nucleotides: TGCGCCAGCAGCTTAGGAGGGGCAGGGCAATCACCCCTCCACTTT.

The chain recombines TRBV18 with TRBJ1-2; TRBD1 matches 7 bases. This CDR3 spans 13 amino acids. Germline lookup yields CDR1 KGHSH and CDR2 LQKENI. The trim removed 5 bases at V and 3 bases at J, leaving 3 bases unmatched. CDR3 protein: CASSDDRDYGYTF. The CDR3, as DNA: TGTGCCAGCTCAGATGACAGGGACTATGGCTACACCTTC.

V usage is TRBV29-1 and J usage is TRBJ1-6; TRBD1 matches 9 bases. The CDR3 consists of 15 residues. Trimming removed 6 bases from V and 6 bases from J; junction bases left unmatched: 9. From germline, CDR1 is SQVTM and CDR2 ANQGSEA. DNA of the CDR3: TGCAGCGTCCGGGACAGGGTTGATTTTAATTCACCCCTCCACTTT. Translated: CSVRDRVDFNSPLHF.

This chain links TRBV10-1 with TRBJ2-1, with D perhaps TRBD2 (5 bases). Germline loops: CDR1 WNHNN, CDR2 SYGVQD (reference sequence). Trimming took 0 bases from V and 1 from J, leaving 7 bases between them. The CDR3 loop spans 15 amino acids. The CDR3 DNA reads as TGCGCCAGCAGTGAGTCGAGGGAATCCTACAATGAGCAGTTCTTC. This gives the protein CASSESRESYNEQFF.

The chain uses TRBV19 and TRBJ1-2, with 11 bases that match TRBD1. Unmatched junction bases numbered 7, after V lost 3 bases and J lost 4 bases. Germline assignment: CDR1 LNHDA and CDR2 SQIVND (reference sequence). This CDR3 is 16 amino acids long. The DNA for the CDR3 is TGTGCCAGTAGTATGGGGGCCGGGACAGGGGGCTATGGCTACACCTTC. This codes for CASSMGAGTGGYGYTF.